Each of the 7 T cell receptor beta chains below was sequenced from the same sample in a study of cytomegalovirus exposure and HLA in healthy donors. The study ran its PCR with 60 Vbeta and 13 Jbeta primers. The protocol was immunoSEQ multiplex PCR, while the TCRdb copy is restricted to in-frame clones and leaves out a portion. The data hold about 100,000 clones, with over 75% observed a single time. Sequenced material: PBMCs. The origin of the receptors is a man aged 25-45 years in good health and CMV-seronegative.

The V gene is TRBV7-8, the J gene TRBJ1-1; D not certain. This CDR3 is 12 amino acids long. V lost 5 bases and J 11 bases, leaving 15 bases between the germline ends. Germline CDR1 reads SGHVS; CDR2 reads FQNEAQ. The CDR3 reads CASSDWTRGAFF. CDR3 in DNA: TGTGCCAGCAGCGACTGGACCCGAGGGGCTTTCTTT.

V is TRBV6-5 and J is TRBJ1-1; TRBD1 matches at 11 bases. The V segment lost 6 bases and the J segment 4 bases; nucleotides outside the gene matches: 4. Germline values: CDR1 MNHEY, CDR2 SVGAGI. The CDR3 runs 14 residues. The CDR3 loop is CASSLGTGGTEAFF. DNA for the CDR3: TGTGCCAGCAGCCTCGGGACAGGGGGCACTGAAGCTTTCTTT.

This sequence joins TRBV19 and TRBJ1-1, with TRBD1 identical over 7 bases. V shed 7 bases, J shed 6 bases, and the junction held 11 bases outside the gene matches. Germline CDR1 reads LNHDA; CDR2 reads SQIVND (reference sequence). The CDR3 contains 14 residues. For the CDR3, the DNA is TGTGCCAGTAAGAGTCTGGGACAGAGTTCTGAAGCTTTCTTT. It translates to CASKSLGQSSEAFF.

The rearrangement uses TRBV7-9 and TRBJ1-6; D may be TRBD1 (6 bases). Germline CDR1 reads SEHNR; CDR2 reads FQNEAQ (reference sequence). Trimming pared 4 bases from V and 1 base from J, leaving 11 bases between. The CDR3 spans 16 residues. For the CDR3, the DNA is TGTGCCAGCAGCTCAACCAGGGGATCCTATAATTCACCCCTCCACTTT. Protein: CASSSTRGSYNSPLHF.

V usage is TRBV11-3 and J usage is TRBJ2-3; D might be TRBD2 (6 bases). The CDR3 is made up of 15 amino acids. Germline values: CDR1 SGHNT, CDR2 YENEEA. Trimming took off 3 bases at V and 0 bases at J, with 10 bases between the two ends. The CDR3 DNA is TGTGCCAGCAGCTTGACCGGGACTAGCACAGATACGCAGTATTTT. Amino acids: CASSLTGTSTDTQYF.

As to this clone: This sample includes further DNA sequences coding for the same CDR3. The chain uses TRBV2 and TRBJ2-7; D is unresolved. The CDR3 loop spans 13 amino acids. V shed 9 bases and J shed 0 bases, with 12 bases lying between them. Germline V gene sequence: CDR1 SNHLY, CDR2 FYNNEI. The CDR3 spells CASGQRYSYEQYF. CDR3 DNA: TGTGCCAGTGGTCAACGGTACTCCTACGAGCAGTACTTC.

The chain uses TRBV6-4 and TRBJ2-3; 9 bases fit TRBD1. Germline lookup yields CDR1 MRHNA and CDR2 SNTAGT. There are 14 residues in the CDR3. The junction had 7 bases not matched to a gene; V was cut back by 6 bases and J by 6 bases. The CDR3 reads CASSRTGASDTQYF. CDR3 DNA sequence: TGTGCCAGCAGCCGGACAGGGGCATCGGATACGCAGTATTTT.